Each of the 23 T cell receptor beta chains below was sequenced from the same sample in a study of blood T cells in healthy people across ages. With a J-beta primer mix and a sample-barcoded 5' primer, a second PCR ran 7 to 11 cycles. In TCRdb, the 5' RACE reads were re-called with MiXCR into one record per CDR3 protein. This table has some 700,000 distinct CDR3 sequences, 20% to 25% appearing once. What was sequenced was blood. These receptors all come from a man between 65 and 85 years old in good health.

This clonotype has only a few counts. The V and J genes are TRBV15 and TRBJ1-4, with a tentative D call TRBD1 (6 bases). Germline V gives CDR1 LNHNV, CDR2 YYDKDF (reference sequence). The V end lost 4 bases, the J end lost 0 bases, and 12 bases lay between the germline ends. The CDR3 has 16 residues. This CDR3 is CATSKWGGATNEKLFF. CDR3 sequence (DNA): TGTGCCACCAGCAAATGGGGGGGCGCAACTAATGAAAAACTGTTTTTT.

This clonotype was detected a few times. CDR3 sequence reads: CASSYSERGSNNEQFF. In nucleotides, the CDR3 is TGTGCCAGCAGTTACTCGGAGCGGGGGTCAAACAATGAGCAGTTCTTC. The rearrangement links TRBV6-2 or TRBV6-3 to TRBJ2-1; 8 bases align to TRBD2. CDR3 size: 16 residues. V was clipped by 0 bases and J by 5 bases; unmatched bases: 6. Per germline, CDR1 MNHEY and CDR2 SVGEGT.

The chain is built from TRBV28 and TRBJ1-2; 7 bases are shared with TRBD1. The V and J ends lost 6 bases and 3 bases, in that order; junction bases with no gene match: 4. The CDR3 is 13 amino acids. Germline V gives CDR1 MDHEN, CDR2 SYDVKM. CDR3 coding DNA: TGTGCCAGCAGGGTGACAGGGTACTATGGCTACACCTTC. Its translation: CASRVTGYYGYTF.

This clonotype was seen a handful of times. The J gene is TRBJ1-2, the V gene TRBV6-6, with TRBD1 as a possible D gene (6 bases). The V end lost 6 bases, the J end lost 4 bases, and 12 bases lay between the germline ends. Germline V CDR1 and CDR2: MNHNY, SVGAGI (reference sequence). The CDR3 extends over 13 amino acids. The CDR3 sequence is CASREGEVYGYTF. CDR3 DNA: TGTGCCAGCAGGGAGGGGGAAGTCTATGGCTACACCTTC.

At least ten counts were recorded for this clonotype. CDR3 sequence reads: CASVWGHRNTEAFF. The CDR3 nucleotides read TGTGCCAGCGTCTGGGGACACAGGAACACTGAAGCTTTCTTT. The rearrangement joins TRBV11-2 to TRBJ1-1, with D possibly being TRBD1 (6 bases). V dropped 8 bases and J dropped 1 base, with 14 bases sitting between them. Germline CDR1 SGHAT, CDR2 FQNNGV. The CDR3 contains 14 residues.

This clonotype was observed a few times. The gene calls are TRBV5-1 and TRBJ2-1; D not certain. V lost 4 bases, J lost 5 bases, and 7 bases lay in between. CDR3 length: 12 residues. Per germline, CDR1 SGHRS and CDR2 YFSETQ. The DNA for the CDR3 is TGCGCCAGCAGCCTAATAAACAATGAGCAGTTCTTC. Its translation is CASSLINNEQFF.

The J gene is TRBJ1-6, the V gene TRBV5-6; 7 bases align to TRBD1. J gave up 6 bases and V 0 bases, and 3 bases lay outside the gene matches. CDR3 length: 15 amino acids. Germline lookup yields CDR1 SGHDT and CDR2 YYEEEE. CDR3 coding DNA: TGTGCCAGCAGCTTGGGACAGGGAATTAATTCACCCCTCCACTTT. Residues: CASSLGQGINSPLHF.

This chain uses TRBV14 with TRBJ1-2; D not resolved. Germline CDR1 and CDR2: SGHDN and FVKESK. Trimming removed 2 bases at V and 7 bases at J, with 8 bases between. The CDR3 extends over 12 amino acids. CDR3 nucleotide sequence: TGTGCCAGCAGCCAAAATCCTAGTGGCTACACCTTC. Its protein product is CASSQNPSGYTF.

In this sample, this clonotype turned up a few times. This chain links TRBV6-2 or TRBV6-3 with TRBJ1-1, with unresolved D. Trimming removed 6 bases from V and 0 bases from J, with 11 bases in between. From germline, CDR1 is MNHEY and CDR2 SVGEGT. There are 14 residues in the CDR3. The CDR3 loop reads CASRRRTVNTEAFF. The CDR3 DNA is TGTGCCAGCAGACGCAGGACGGTGAACACTGAAGCTTTCTTT.

The chain carries TRBV4-1 and TRBJ2-2; the match to TRBD2 covers 10 bases. The V and J ends lost 1 base and 6 bases, in that order; junction bases with no gene match: 8. Germline V lookup: CDR1 MGHRA, CDR2 YSYEKL. The CDR3 is 17 amino acids. Here the CDR3 reads CASSQVGLAGVAGELFF. The CDR3 nucleotides are TGCGCCAGCAGCCAAGTTGGTCTAGCGGGAGTCGCCGGGGAGCTGTTTTTT.

This clonotype was seen a few times. V is TRBV12-3 or TRBV12-4 and J is TRBJ2-2, with 9 nucleotides matching TRBD1. This CDR3 comprises 15 residues. The V and J ends lost 6 bases and 7 bases, in that order; junction bases with no gene match: 9. For the CDR3, the DNA is TGTGCCAGCAGCAACAGGGGGCTTAGTGGCGGGGAGCTGTTTTTT. This sequence encodes CASSNRGLSGGELFF.

This clonotype appeared once. This chain connects TRBV11-2 to TRBJ2-7; 10 bases are shared with TRBD1. The J call is uncertain, as TRBJ2-5 better fits the DNA end. The length of the CDR3 is 17 residues. CDR1 SGHAT and CDR2 FQNNGV come from the germline V gene. CDR3 nucleotides: TGTGCCAGCAGCCTGGGACAGGGGTTCTCGGTTCAAGAGACCCAGTACTTC. Residues: CASSLGQGFSVQETQYF.

A few counts support this clonotype. The chain links TRBV5-1 to TRBJ1-2, with D unclear. The germline V and J ends were trimmed by 0 bases and 9 bases, with 12 bases remaining between them. The CDR3 is 13 residues long. Germline CDR1 SGHRS, CDR2 YFSETQ. The CDR3 bases are TGCGCCAGCAGCTTGGTCCCGATCCAACGCTACACCTTC. Translation: CASSLVPIQRYTF.

This clonotype occurred a few times. The chain combines TRBV10-2 with TRBJ1-5, with D perhaps matching TRBD1 (5 bases). The V end was cut by 2 bases, the J end by 5 bases, with 13 bases between. Germline lookup yields CDR1 WSHSY and CDR2 SAAADI. The CDR3 is 15 amino acids. The CDR3 loop reads CASSEPQGMDQPQHF. The CDR3 DNA follows: TGCGCCAGCAGTGAGCCTCAGGGTATGGATCAGCCCCAGCATTTT.

This clonotype was picked up a small number of times. The rearrangement uses TRBV29-1 and TRBJ2-7; TRBD1 or TRBD2 may be the D gene (6 bases each). CDR3 length equals 12 residues. CDR1 and CDR2 from the germline V gene are SQVTM and ANQGSEA. CDR3 in DNA: TGCGCCGGGGGCAGTCAAGTTTCCGAGCAGTACTTC. Translated, it gives CAGGSQVSEQYF.

This clonotype was seen more than once but under ten times. The rearrangement uses TRBV7-6 and TRBJ2-3; 9 positions agree with TRBD1. Losses at the gene ends were 1 base for V and 4 bases for J; bases not matched to a gene: 6. The CDR3 covers 16 residues. From germline, CDR1 is SGHVS and CDR2 FNYEAQ. The CDR3 DNA follows: TGTGCCAGCAGCTTAGTCGGGACAGGGTCTGCAGATACGCAGTATTTT. Its protein is CASSLVGTGSADTQYF.

This clonotype was seen a few times. The chain combines TRBV11-2 with TRBJ1-3; D is possibly TRBD1 (6 bases). CDR3 length equals 14 residues. The germline V and J ends were trimmed by 5 bases and 7 bases, with 15 bases remaining between them. Per germline, CDR1 SGHAT and CDR2 FQNNGV. The CDR3 is CASSTLGGWNTIYF. DNA for the CDR3: TGTGCCAGCAGCACCCTAGGGGGTTGGAACACCATATATTTT.

V usage is TRBV7-2 and J usage is TRBJ1-5; 8 bases agree with TRBD1. Germline V lookup: CDR1 SGHTA, CDR2 FQGNSA. V was pared by 5 bases and J by 7 bases, with 10 bases of the junction left unmatched. CDR3 length equals 15 residues. CDR3 coding DNA: TGTGCCAGCAGCGAATATGGACAGGGACACCAGCCCCAGCATTTT. It codes for CASSEYGQGHQPQHF.

This clonotype was observed a handful of times. V is TRBV20-1 and J is TRBJ1-1; tentative D call: TRBD1 (5 bases). The V and J ends lost 6 bases and 3 bases respectively, with 14 bases between them. The CDR3 loop spans 13 amino acids. CDR1 and CDR2 (germline): DFQATT, SNEGSKA (reference sequence). CDR3 in amino acids: CSAFYQGDTEAFF. In DNA form, the CDR3 reads TGCAGTGCGTTTTACCAAGGGGACACTGAAGCTTTCTTT.

The chain couples TRBV20-1 to TRBJ2-7; 9 nucleotides match TRBD1. The CDR3 contains 11 residues. The V gene's germline CDR1 is DFQATT and CDR2 SNEGSKA (reference sequence). Trimming removed 6 bases from V and 5 bases from J; junction bases left unmatched: 2. CDR3 DNA sequence: TGCAGTGCGACAGGGGGGAACGAGCAGTACTTC. The encoded protein is CSATGGNEQYF.

The rearrangement joins TRBV14 to TRBJ2-3, with 11 bases that match TRBD2. Germline trimming cut 0 bases from V and 1 base from J; bases unmatched to any gene: 3. Germline CDR1 reads SGHDN; CDR2 reads FVKESK. This CDR3 region has 17 residues. CDR3 sequence: CASSQDRGLAGTDTQYF. Written as DNA, the CDR3 is TGTGCCAGCAGCCAAGATAGGGGACTAGCGGGCACAGATACGCAGTATTTT.

This clonotype was detected many times. This sequence joins TRBV5-1 and TRBJ2-1; D possibly corresponds to TRBD2 (6 bases). With 6 bases removed from V and 9 bases from J, the gap between germline ends came to 19 bases. Germline V lookup: CDR1 SGHRS, CDR2 YFSETQ. The CDR3 totals 14 residues. The CDR3: CASTSSATPGEQFF. CDR3 nucleotides: TGCGCCAGCACCTCTAGCGCGACCCCCGGTGAGCAGTTCTTC.

This chain joins TRBV24-1 and TRBJ2-3; possible D gene TRBD1, 6 bases. Germline CDR1 is KGHDR and CDR2 is SFDVKD. Trimming took off 3 bases at V and 1 base at J, with 13 bases between the two ends. The CDR3 has 16 amino acids. This chain's CDR3 is CATSDPGEFGTDTQYF. CDR3 coding DNA: TGTGCCACCAGTGATCCAGGGGAGTTTGGCACAGATACGCAGTATTTT.